Listed here are 13 T cell receptor beta chains from one sample, sequenced in a study of T cells in Graves' hyperthyroidism and ophthalmopathy. Amplification targeted TCR beta CDR3 regions from RNA transcripts. First-round RT-PCR of the TCR CDR3 relied on the HTBI primer set. TCRdb recomputed calls from the multiplex PCR reads with MiXCR, one row per CDR3 protein. The sample records about 360,000 distinct CDR3 sequences, over 15% being singletons. Material for sequencing was blood. The receptors were sampled from a woman aged 18-30 years with Graves' hyperthyroidism.

This clonotype occurred many times. In DNA, the CDR3 is TGTGCCAGCAGCCCGGTCCCGAACACTGAAGCTTTCTTT. This gives the protein CASSPVPNTEAFF. The gene calls are TRBV13 and TRBJ1-1; D remains unclear. CDR3 length equals 13 residues. Germline V gene data show CDR1 as PRHDT and CDR2 as FYEKMQ (reference sequence). Trimming shortened V by 5 bases and J by 1 base, and 8 bases separated the two germline ends.

The rearrangement links TRBV12-3 or TRBV12-4 to TRBJ1-1; D is ambiguous. The CDR3 sequence is 15 residues long. V dropped 6 bases and J dropped 1 base, with 15 bases sitting between them. The chain's CDR3 is CASSFPYVGNTEAFF. CDR3 coding DNA: TGTGCCAGCAGCTTCCCGTATGTGGGGAACACTGAAGCTTTCTTT.

There are many counts of this clonotype. V usage is TRBV5-1 and J usage is TRBJ2-4; TRBD1 matches 7 bases. Looked up from germline, CDR1 is SGHRS and CDR2 is YFSETQ. The CDR3 has 14 residues. Germline trimming cut 1 base from V and 4 bases from J; bases unmatched to any gene: 2. The CDR3 DNA follows: TGCGCCAGCAGCTTGATGGACAGGAAAAACATTCAGTACTTC. Translating gives CASSLMDRKNIQYF.

Many counts were recorded for this clonotype. V gene TRBV6-5 combines with J gene TRBJ2-5; no reliable D call. The germline gives CDR1 MNHEY, CDR2 SVGAGI. This CDR3 has 13 residues. With 4 bases removed from V and 0 bases from J, the gap between germline ends came to 6 bases. The CDR3 reads CASSLRDQETQYF. DNA of the CDR3: TGTGCCAGCAGTTTGAGAGACCAAGAGACCCAGTACTTC.

This clonotype appeared many times. The chain has TRBV5-6 and TRBJ1-1, with a tentative D call TRBD1 (6 bases). CDR1 is SGHDT, CDR2 YYEEEE, per germline. Trimming removed 1 base at V and 1 base at J, with 11 bases between. CDR3 length: 15 residues. The DNA for the CDR3 is TGTGCCAGCAGCTTGATAGACAGGCCGAACACTGAAGCTTTCTTT. It specifies CASSLIDRPNTEAFF.

There are many counts of this clonotype. V usage is TRBV6-1 and J usage is TRBJ1-5; 7 nucleotides agree with TRBD1. The CDR3 has 15 amino acids. In germline, CDR1 is MNHNS, CDR2 SASEGT. V was pared by 2 bases and J by 2 bases, with 3 bases of the junction left unmatched. The CDR3 DNA reads as TGTGCCAGCAGTGAAACAGGGGTAGGCAATCAGCCCCAGCATTTT. Amino acids: CASSETGVGNQPQHF.

Many counts were recorded for this clonotype. This sequence joins TRBV7-6 and TRBJ1-2; TRBD1 is a possible D gene (6 bases). In germline, CDR1 is SGHVS, CDR2 FNYEAQ. There are 14 residues in the CDR3. The V end was cut by 3 bases, the J end by 3 bases, with 11 bases between. CDR3: CASSFSGADYGYTF. As DNA, the CDR3 is TGTGCCAGCAGCTTTTCAGGGGCGGACTATGGCTACACCTTC.

This sequence joins TRBV7-2 and TRBJ1-1; the D is unclear. Looked up from germline, CDR1 is SGHTA and CDR2 is FQGNSA. This CDR3 region has 13 residues. Trimming removed 9 bases at V and 0 bases at J, with 11 bases between. The CDR3 reads CASKQSMNTEAFF. The CDR3 DNA reads TGTGCCAGTAAACAGAGCATGAACACTGAAGCTTTCTTT.

This clonotype was recorded many times. The V and J genes are TRBV6-5 and TRBJ2-5; 8 bases are shared with TRBD1. The CDR3 spans 16 residues. The J segment lost 2 bases and the V segment lost 5 bases, leaving 10 bases of the junction unmatched. Germline V CDR1 and CDR2: MNHEY, SVGAGI. The CDR3 coding sequence is TGTGCCAGCAGTCTGCGACCGGGACAGGTACAAGAGACCCAGTACTTC. It specifies CASSLRPGQVQETQYF.

This clonotype occurred once. The conserved closing phenylalanine or tryptophan is absent in this CDR3, likely reflecting a read error. This chain uses TRBV18 with TRBJ1-1, with TRBD1 as a possible D gene (5 bases). This CDR3 has 14 residues. Germline CDR1 KGHSH, CDR2 LQKENI. Trimming took 4 bases from V and 0 from J, leaving 9 bases between them. CDR3 sequence reads: CASSLGLLNTEAFY. The CDR3 DNA reads as TGTGCCAGCTCACTGGGACTCCTGAACACTGAAGCTTTCTAT.

This clonotype has ten or more counts. This chain joins TRBV11-2 and TRBJ2-2, with D tentatively TRBD1 (5 bases). The germline V gene has CDR1 SGHAT and CDR2 FQNNGV. CDR3 length: 16 residues. V dropped 4 bases and J dropped 0 bases, with 12 bases sitting between them. The CDR3 sequence is CASSWRQSTNTGELFF. In DNA, the CDR3 is TGTGCCAGCAGCTGGAGACAGTCAACGAACACCGGGGAGCTGTTTTTT.

This clonotype was counted ten times or more. V is TRBV20-1 and J is TRBJ1-2, with D perhaps matching TRBD1 (5 bases). This CDR3 is built from 15 residues. The germline gives CDR1 DFQATT, CDR2 SNEGSKA (reference sequence). V lost 5 bases and J 3 bases, leaving 19 bases between the germline ends. This CDR3 reads CSAPTRDSGDYGYTF. The CDR3 nucleotides read TGCAGTGCTCCTACGCGAGACAGTGGCGACTATGGCTACACCTTC.

About this clonotype: Given a much more abundant clone one base away, this may be a read error. This chain connects TRBV15 to TRBJ1-1, with D perhaps matching TRBD1 (6 bases). CDR3 length equals 15 residues. Germline-derived CDR1 and CDR2 are LNHNV and YYDKDF (reference sequence). CDR3 sequence reads: CATSRDRTVNTEACF. The CDR3 DNA follows: TGTGCCACCAGCAGAGATCGGACAGTGAACACTGAAGCTTGCTTT. Looking up the rest from reference TRBV15 and TRBJ1-1 gives the full variable domain: DAMVIQNPRYQVTQFGKPVTLSCSQTLNHNVMYWYQQKSSQAPKLLFHYYDKDFNNEADTPDNFQSRRPNTSFCFLDIRSPGLGDTAMYLCATSRDRTVNTEACFGQGTRLTVV.